The 22 T cell receptor beta chains below all came from one sample that was sequenced in a study of cytomegalovirus exposure and HLA in healthy donors. This PCR relied on a set of 60 Vbeta primers and 13 Jbeta primers. TCRdb's copy holds only in-frame clones and misses some; the assay was immunoSEQ multiplex PCR. This table holds approximately 220,000 clones, roughly 82% found once. Input material: PBMCs. The receptors derive from a man between 40 and 49 years old in good health and CMV-seropositive.

The chain couples TRBV5-1 to TRBJ2-5; TRBD2 aligns across 7 bases. The CDR3 sequence is 14 residues long. V shed 4 bases and J 5 bases; nucleotides not matched to a gene: 8. Per the germline V gene, CDR1 is SGHRS and CDR2 is YFSETQ. This chain's CDR3 is CASSQGGSSETQYF. CDR3 nucleotides: TGCGCCAGCAGCCAGGGCGGGAGCTCCGAGACCCAGTACTTC.

The chain uses TRBV7-8 and TRBJ2-1; D possibly corresponds to TRBD1 (6 bases). Between the trimmed V and J ends, which lost 2 bases and 8 bases, there was a span of 13 bases. This CDR3 contains 14 residues. Germline V CDR1 and CDR2: SGHVS, FQNEAQ. The CDR3 is CASSLKGEWDEQFF. Here the CDR3 DNA reads TGTGCCAGCAGCTTAAAGGGGGAATGGGATGAGCAGTTCTTC.

V usage is TRBV29-1 and J usage is TRBJ1-1, with 9 bases that match TRBD1. Germline loops: CDR1 SQVTM, CDR2 ANQGSEA. There are 12 residues in the CDR3. With 7 bases clipped from V and 2 bases from J, the junction kept 2 bases outside the gene matches. CDR3 DNA sequence: TGCAGCGGGGGACAGGGTAACACTGAAGCTTTCTTT. It codes for CSGGQGNTEAFF. Combining the CDR3 with reference TRBV29-1 and TRBJ1-1 gives the whole variable domain SAVISQKPSRDICQRGTSLTIQCQVDSQVTMMFWYRQQPGQSLTLIATANQGSEATYESGFVIDKFPISRPNLTFSTLTVSNMSPEDSSIYLCSGGQGNTEAFFGQGTRLTVV.

The gene calls are TRBV18 and TRBJ2-1; 9 nucleotides agree with TRBD2. Per germline, CDR1 KGHSH and CDR2 LQKENI. CDR3 length: 16 residues. Unmatched junction bases numbered 8, after V lost 8 bases and J lost 0 bases. The CDR3: CASPKVSGSSYNEQFF. The CDR3 DNA reads TGTGCCAGCCCCAAGGTTAGCGGGAGCTCCTACAATGAGCAGTTCTTC.

V usage is TRBV2 and J usage is TRBJ2-1; 8 bases agree with TRBD2. The CDR3 sequence is 13 residues long. Germline V lookup: CDR1 SNHLY, CDR2 FYNNEI. Trimming cost V 6 bases and J 3 bases; bases outside gene matches: 1. The CDR3: CASSLAGYNEQFF. CDR3 in DNA: TGTGCCAGCAGCCTAGCGGGCTACAATGAGCAGTTCTTC.

V is TRBV5-3 and J is TRBJ2-7; 7 bases fit TRBD1. TRBV5-3 is an open reading frame whose function is uncertain. Trimming cost V 4 bases and J 0 bases; bases outside gene matches: 4. The CDR3 length is 14 residues. The CDR3 reads CARSQGQSSYEQYF. CDR3 nucleotides: TGTGCCAGAAGCCAGGGACAGAGCTCCTACGAGCAGTACTTC.

The rearrangement uses TRBV4-2 and TRBJ1-3, with 7 positions matching TRBD1. The CDR3 contains 16 residues. The V and J ends lost 4 bases and 0 bases, in that order; junction bases with no gene match: 6. Germline values: CDR1 LGHNA, CDR2 YNFKEQ. CDR3 region: CASSLSRTGSGNTIYF. CDR3 DNA sequence: TGTGCCAGCAGCCTAAGTAGGACAGGCTCTGGAAACACCATATATTTT.

The V call is TRBV5-4, the J call TRBJ2-3, with D perhaps matching TRBD1 (5 bases). The CDR3 is 18 residues long. Germline V CDR1 and CDR2: SGHNT, YYREEE (reference sequence). V dropped 3 bases and J dropped 6 bases, with 26 bases sitting between them. CDR3 amino acids: CASSSWAQGQALMDTQYF. The CDR3 nucleotides read TGTGCCAGCAGCTCTTGGGCCCAGGGCCAGGCCTTGATGGATACGCAGTATTTT.

This chain joins TRBV18 and TRBJ1-3; no reliable D call. Between the trimmed V and J ends, which lost 2 bases and 0 bases, there was a span of 8 bases. Looked up from germline, CDR1 is KGHSH and CDR2 is LQKENI. The CDR3 has 15 amino acids. CDR3 nucleotides: TGTGCCAGCTCACCATCGACTACCTCTGGAAACACCATATATTTT. Its translation: CASSPSTTSGNTIYF.

The rearrangement links TRBV2 to TRBJ2-2; weak D call: TRBD1 (6 bases). The CDR3 runs 16 residues. Germline lookup yields CDR1 SNHLY and CDR2 FYNNEI. V lost 4 bases and J 7 bases, leaving 19 bases between the germline ends. The CDR3 region is CASSVDRTALSGELFF. CDR3 DNA: TGTGCCAGCAGTGTGGATAGGACAGCCCTCAGCGGGGAGCTGTTTTTT.

Only one count was recorded for this clone. The chain uses TRBV6-1 and TRBJ2-1, with D hard to call. The germline V and J ends were trimmed by 6 bases and 7 bases, with 13 bases remaining between them. Germline V gene data show CDR1 as MNHNS and CDR2 as SASEGT. There are 13 residues in the CDR3. CDR3 in amino acids: CASSRSGPNEQFF. CDR3 coding DNA: TGTGCCAGCAGCCGCTCAGGCCCAAATGAGCAGTTCTTC.

J is TRBJ2-1 and V is TRBV7-8; 9 bases agree with TRBD2. Germline loops: CDR1 SGHVS, CDR2 FQNEAQ. This CDR3 region has 18 residues. Unmatched junction bases numbered 12, after V lost 1 base and J lost 5 bases. Written as DNA, the CDR3 is TGTGCCAGCAGCTTAGGGCTAAGTACCGGGACTAGCAACAATGAGCAGTTCTTC. As protein: CASSLGLSTGTSNNEQFF.

The V gene is TRBV7-9, the J gene TRBJ2-5; tentatively, D is TRBD1 (5 bases). The V and J ends lost 5 bases and 5 bases respectively, with 12 bases between them. This CDR3 has 13 amino acids. Germline CDR1 and CDR2: SEHNR and FQNEAQ (reference sequence). CDR3 protein: CASSLMGRETQYF. CDR3 DNA sequence: TGTGCCAGCAGCCTGATGGGGCGGGAGACCCAGTACTTC. The full variable domain, with the rest looked up from reference TRBV7-9 and TRBJ2-5, is DTGVSQNPRHKITKRGQNVTFRCDPISEHNRLYWYRQTLGQGPEFLTYFQNEAQLEKSRLLSDRFSAERPKGSFSTLEIQRTEQGDSAMYLCASSLMGRETQYFGPGTRLLVL.

The rearrangement links TRBV7-8 to TRBJ2-1; possibly TRBD1 for D (5 bases). In germline, CDR1 is SGHVS, CDR2 FQNEAQ. The CDR3 sequence is 14 residues long. Trimming removed 5 bases from V and 8 bases from J, with 16 bases in between. CDR3 sequence reads: CASSHSRVGDEQFF. CDR3 bases: TGTGCCAGCAGCCACTCCAGGGTAGGGGATGAGCAGTTCTTC.

J is TRBJ1-5 and V is TRBV7-2; 8 positions match TRBD1. CDR3 length equals 19 residues. The germline CDR1 and CDR2 sequences are SGHTA and FQGNSA. V shed 5 bases and J 2 bases; nucleotides not matched to a gene: 17. The CDR3 protein is CASSINFLDRAFGNQPQHF. The CDR3 DNA reads TGTGCCAGCAGCATTAACTTTTTGGACAGGGCTTTTGGCAATCAGCCCCAGCATTTT. The full variable domain, rest sourced from reference TRBV7-2 and TRBJ1-5, is GAGVSQSPSNKVTEKGKDVELRCDPISGHTALYWYRQSLGQGLEFLIYFQGNSAPDKSGLPSDRFSAERTGGSVSTLTIQRTQQEDSAVYLCASSINFLDRAFGNQPQHFGDGTRLSIL.

This clone occurred once. The chain has TRBV10-2 and TRBJ1-5; possible D gene TRBD1, 6 bases. Germline values: CDR1 WSHSY, CDR2 SAAADI. The CDR3 contains 15 residues. V was shortened by 5 bases and J by 2 bases, with 13 bases between the two germline ends. The CDR3 DNA reads TGCGCCAGCAGTCCGTCAGGGGCGCGCAATCAGCCCCAGCATTTT. Amino acids: CASSPSGARNQPQHF.

The V gene is TRBV7-3, the J gene TRBJ2-2; weak D call: TRBD1 (6 bases). The CDR3 is made up of 11 amino acids. V dropped 4 bases and J dropped 11 bases, with 8 bases sitting between them. Germline V lookup: CDR1 SGHTA, CDR2 FQGTGA. The CDR3 spells CASSSGTELFF. CDR3 DNA sequence: TGTGCCAGCAGCTCCGGGACAGAGCTGTTTTTT.

The CDR3 region is CASSSGGAQYF. The CDR3 coding sequence is TGTGCCAGCAGCTCGGGGGGGGCCCAGTACTTC. The chain couples TRBV5-6 to TRBJ2-5; TRBD2 matches at 8 bases. Trimming cost V 3 bases and J 9 bases; bases outside gene matches: 1. The germline gives CDR1 SGHDT, CDR2 YYEEEE. The CDR3 has 11 residues.

The chain recombines TRBV11-2 with TRBJ2-3; TRBD1 aligns across 7 bases. The junction had 5 bases not matched to a gene; V was cut back by 7 bases and J by 10 bases. Germline CDR1 and CDR2: SGHAT and FQNNGV. The CDR3 contains 11 residues. The CDR3 spells CASTPGTAQYF. The CDR3 DNA follows: TGTGCCAGCACCCCCGGGACAGCGCAGTATTTT.

The chain recombines TRBV9 with TRBJ1-5, with a possible D match to TRBD1 (5 bases). Germline CDR1 reads SGDLS; CDR2 reads YYNGEE. The ends were cut back, 0 bases at V and 0 bases at J, with 7 bases in the middle. CDR3 length: 15 amino acids. CDR3 nucleotide sequence: TGTGCCAGCAGCGTAGGCGACAGTAGCAATCAGCCCCAGCATTTT. Its protein is CASSVGDSSNQPQHF.

V and J are TRBV9 and TRBJ2-3, with TRBD2 matching over 8 bases. Germline lookup yields CDR1 SGDLS and CDR2 YYNGEE. J lost 3 bases, V lost 5 bases, and 2 bases had no gene match. This CDR3 region has 13 residues. CDR3 loop: CASRKRETDTQYF. CDR3 DNA: TGTGCCAGCAGGAAGCGGGAGACAGATACGCAGTATTTT.

The V call is TRBV7-6, the J call TRBJ2-1; 7 bases match TRBD1. This CDR3 is built from 13 residues. V shed 5 bases, J shed 8 bases, and the junction held 6 bases outside the gene matches. CDR1 and CDR2 from the germline V gene are SGHVS and FNYEAQ. In nucleotides, the CDR3 is TGTGCCAGCAGCCCCCAGGGGGTCCATGAGCAGTTCTTC. Its translation is CASSPQGVHEQFF.